What follows describes a single TCR beta chain. Antigen: not known. Treatment of the sample: around 19 received Ad26.COV2.S at low or high dose, single or two shots; 5 received placebo; per-sample allocation not given. Collection of the samples took place on day 63 after the first injection of vaccine or placebo. The germline V gene has CDR1 SGDLS and CDR2 YYNGEE. J was trimmed by 2 bases and V by 5 bases; bases with no gene match: 3. The CDR3 extends over 15 amino acids. Libraries were prepared by immunoSEQ multiplex PCR; TCRdb keeps only in-frame clonotypes and omits some of them. The sample consists of hundreds of thousands of clones, about nine tenths of them appearing once. The record originates from a study of Ad26.COV2.S vaccination and SARS-CoV-2 variants. The wider study: Vaccine-arm donor from the placebo-controlled COV1001 Ad26.COV2.S trial. Intramuscular Ad26.COV2.S at 5x10^10 or 1x10^11 viral particles. Notes on the study in general: Quantification of TCR breadth and depth may have yielded underestimates of total T cell responses. Vaccine and placebo recipients had similar non-spike TCR breadth.

The genes are TRBV9 and TRBJ2-3, with 12 bases matching TRBD2. Sample: peripheral blood, taken in a trial of Ad26.COV2.S vaccine versus placebo. The clonotype originates from a person aged 18 to 59 who received the Ad26.COV2.S COVID-19 vaccine or a placebo. The CDR3 nucleotides read TGTGCCAGCAGTGGACTAGCGGGGACCACAGATACGCAGTATTTT. Its protein product is CASSGLAGTTDTQYF.